Below, 5 T cell receptor beta chains from the same sample are listed, as sequenced in a study of blood T cell repertoires in COVID-19. Using immunoSEQ multiplex PCR, the repertoire was profiled, and TCRdb retains in-frame clones only, with some absent. The sample carries about 190,000 clones, more than 70% recorded once. The specimen sequenced was peripheral blood. The receptor set was obtained from a woman aged 80 or older with active or convalescent COVID-19.

The chain carries TRBV5-1 and TRBJ2-5, with 7 nucleotides matching TRBD1. The CDR3 runs 15 residues. CDR1 SGHRS and CDR2 YFSETQ come from the germline V gene. J gave up 3 bases and V 1 base, and 6 bases lay outside the gene matches. The CDR3 here is CASSLMVGGEETQYF. CDR3 coding DNA: TGCGCCAGCAGCTTGATGGTAGGGGGCGAAGAGACCCAGTACTTC. Looking up the rest from reference TRBV5-1 and TRBJ2-5 gives the full variable domain: KAGVTQTPRYLIKTRGQQVTLSCSPISGHRSVSWYQQTPGQGLQFLFEYFSETQRNKGNFPGRFSGRQFSNSRSEMNVSTLELGDSALYLCASSLMVGGEETQYFGPGTRLLVL.

The chain employs TRBV18 and TRBJ2-3; 7 bases align to TRBD2. In germline, CDR1 is KGHSH, CDR2 LQKENI. J gave up 0 bases and V 0 bases, and 3 bases lay outside the gene matches. This CDR3 contains 16 residues. The DNA for the CDR3 is TGTGCCAGCTCACCACCGAATAGCGGGAGCACAGATACGCAGTATTTT. Encoded protein: CASSPPNSGSTDTQYF.

This clone was observed a handful of times. This chain connects TRBV5-1 to TRBJ2-4; D might be TRBD2 (6 bases). Trimming removed 4 bases at V and 9 bases at J, with 17 bases between. This CDR3 has 14 amino acids. In germline, CDR1 is SGHRS, CDR2 YFSETQ. The CDR3 nucleotides read TGCGCCAGCAGCCTAGGGACTTTGGAGGGCATTCAGTACTTC. It translates to CASSLGTLEGIQYF.

As DNA, the CDR3 is TGTGCCAGCAGTGAATCGGACAGTGTGGAGTACTTC. As protein: CASSESDSVEYF. The chain joins TRBV12-3 or TRBV12-4 to TRBJ2-4, with D possibly matching TRBD1 (6 bases). Trimming pared 5 bases from V and 14 bases from J, leaving 16 bases between. The CDR3 consists of 12 residues.

This clone came up a few times. The chain recombines TRBV4-1 with TRBJ1-6; 7 nucleotides line up with TRBD1. Germline CDR1 MGHRA, CDR2 YSYEKL. V was clipped by 1 base and J by 9 bases; unmatched bases: 6. The CDR3 is 15 amino acids. This CDR3 is CASSQVAGGGSPLHF. The CDR3 DNA follows: TGCGCCAGCAGCCAAGTAGCAGGGGGTGGTTCACCCCTCCACTTT.